Below are 30 T cell receptor beta chains sequenced from a single sample in a study of T cell responses to AZD1222 COVID-19 vaccine. Sequencing used immunoSEQ multiplex PCR; TCRdb keeps in-frame clones, though not all of them. The repertoire holds about 150,000 clones, with approximately 90% as singletons. The source material was peripheral blood, sampled on day 0 of AZD1222 vaccination. These receptors all stem from an adult in good health.

The chain is built from TRBV28 and TRBJ2-7; D uncertain. Trimming took off 2 bases at V and 4 bases at J, with 9 bases between the two ends. Germline V gene data show CDR1 as MDHEN and CDR2 as SYDVKM. The CDR3 consists of 13 residues. Here the CDR3 DNA reads TGTGCCAGCAGTTTACGGTGGGGATACGAGCAGTACTTC. Translated, it gives CASSLRWGYEQYF.

The CDR3 spells CASSTSGVYNEQFF. For the CDR3, the DNA is TGTGCCAGCAGTACCTCTGGCGTTTACAATGAGCAGTTCTTC. The chain carries TRBV28 and TRBJ2-1; D call uncertain. CDR3 length: 14 residues. V gave up 5 bases and J gave up 4 bases, with 12 bases separating them. CDR1 MDHEN and CDR2 SYDVKM come from the germline V gene.

The chain recombines TRBV9 with TRBJ2-7; TRBD1 matches at 8 bases. This CDR3 spans 15 amino acids. J gave up 0 bases and V 0 bases, and 2 bases lay outside the gene matches. CDR1 is SGDLS, CDR2 YYNGEE, per germline. CDR3 bases: TGTGCCAGCAGCGTAGAGGGACAGGCCTCCTACGAGCAGTACTTC. Protein sequence: CASSVEGQASYEQYF.

The gene calls are TRBV19 and TRBJ1-1; D is unresolved. Germline V CDR1 and CDR2: LNHDA, SQIVND (reference sequence). The CDR3 has 14 residues. Trimming took off 3 bases at V and 0 bases at J, with 8 bases between the two ends. Here the CDR3 DNA reads TGTGCCAGTAGTATTAGGTTGATGAACACTGAAGCTTTCTTT. Translated, it gives CASSIRLMNTEAFF.

The chain carries TRBV5-1 and TRBJ2-4, with 10 bases lining up with TRBD2. V was clipped by 5 bases and J by 2 bases; unmatched bases: 4. CDR1 and CDR2 (germline): SGHRS, YFSETQ. The CDR3 has 15 residues. In nucleotides, the CDR3 is TGCGCCAGCAGTCTAGCGGGGGACCCCAAAAACATTCAGTACTTC. Protein sequence: CASSLAGDPKNIQYF.

This chain uses TRBV27 with TRBJ2-7; D assignment may be TRBD1 or TRBD2 (5 bases each). This CDR3 contains 15 residues. Looked up from germline, CDR1 is MNHEY and CDR2 is SMNVEV (reference sequence). V lost 7 bases and J lost 1, with 17 bases in between. This chain's CDR3 is CASTQRGGPSYEQYF. The CDR3 DNA sequence: TGTGCCAGCACCCAACGTGGGGGTCCATCCTACGAGCAGTACTTC.

This chain joins TRBV29-1 and TRBJ2-1; D is unclear. The germline CDR1 and CDR2 sequences are SQVTM and ANQGSEA. V gave up 6 bases and J gave up 8 bases, with 11 bases separating them. The CDR3 extends over 11 amino acids. DNA of the CDR3: TGCAGCGTGACCCCGGTGGATGAGCAGTTCTTC. It translates to CSVTPVDEQFF.

The chain has TRBV12-5 and TRBJ2-5; TRBD1 matches 7 bases. This CDR3 comprises 13 residues. Trimming cost V 6 bases and J 7 bases; bases outside gene matches: 8. Germline V gene sequence: CDR1 LGHNT, CDR2 FRNRAP. CDR3 protein: CASGPQGWGTQYF. The CDR3 DNA follows: TGTGCTAGTGGCCCACAGGGGTGGGGGACCCAGTACTTC.

The CDR3 nucleotides read TGTGCCAGCAGTTTGTTGGCTAGCGGGAGGAGCTCCTACGAGCAGTACTTC. Protein: CASSLLASGRSSYEQYF. V gene TRBV27 combines with J gene TRBJ2-7; 11 bases are shared with TRBD2. With V trimmed by 3 bases and J by 0 bases, 7 bases remained unmatched. The length of the CDR3 is 17 residues. Per the germline V gene, CDR1 is MNHEY and CDR2 is SMNVEV (reference sequence).

V is TRBV11-2 and J is TRBJ2-7; 8 bases map to TRBD2. The J segment lost 5 bases and the V segment lost 4 bases, leaving 10 bases of the junction unmatched. CDR3 length equals 15 residues. Germline V gene sequence: CDR1 SGHAT, CDR2 FQNNGV. The CDR3 region has the DNA TGTGCCAGCAGCTGGCCCCAGGGACTAGTCCACGAGCAGTACTTC. Amino acid sequence: CASSWPQGLVHEQYF.

The rearrangement links TRBV28 to TRBJ2-2; possibly TRBD1 for D (6 bases). Trimming shortened V by 5 bases and J by 0 bases, and 13 bases separated the two germline ends. CDR1 is MDHEN and CDR2 is SYDVKM in the germline V gene. The CDR3 sequence is 16 residues long. CDR3 bases: TGTGCCAGCAGTAGGGGGACAAGCCCGAACACCGGGGAGCTGTTTTTT. Protein sequence: CASSRGTSPNTGELFF. Looking up the rest from reference TRBV28 and TRBJ2-2 gives the full variable domain: DVKVTQSSRYLVKRTGEKVFLECVQDMDHENMFWYRQDPGLGLRLIYFSYDVKMKEKGDIPEGYSVSREKKERFSLILESASTNQTSMYLCASSRGTSPNTGELFFGEGSRLTVL.

V usage is TRBV7-9 and J usage is TRBJ2-1; 7 bases align to TRBD2. There are 14 residues in the CDR3. With V trimmed by 8 bases and J by 2 bases, 6 bases remained unmatched. Germline V gene sequence: CDR1 SEHNR, CDR2 FQNEAQ (reference sequence). Written as DNA, the CDR3 is TGTGCCAGCTCCGGGACTACTCCCTACAATGAGCAGTTCTTC. This translates into CASSGTTPYNEQFF. Drawing the rest from reference TRBV7-9 and TRBJ2-1, the complete variable domain is DTGVSQNPRHKITKRGQNVTFRCDPISEHNRLYWYRQTLGQGPEFLTYFQNEAQLEKSRLLSDRFSAERPKGSFSTLEIQRTEQGDSAMYLCASSGTTPYNEQFFGPGTRLTVL.

The chain couples TRBV13 to TRBJ2-2, with TRBD1 identical over 7 bases. The CDR3 totals 14 residues. Unmatched junction bases numbered 0, after V lost 0 bases and J lost 5 bases. Germline V gene sequence: CDR1 PRHDT, CDR2 FYEKMQ (reference sequence). CDR3 bases: TGTGCCAGCAGCTTAGGCAGGGGGACCGGGGAGCTGTTTTTT. Translating it yields CASSLGRGTGELFF.

This chain links TRBV7-9 with TRBJ1-1; unclear D gene. Trimming pared 7 bases from V and 0 bases from J, leaving 6 bases between. The CDR3 has 12 residues. From germline, CDR1 is SEHNR and CDR2 FQNEAQ (reference sequence). The CDR3 region is CASIGLNTEAFF. The DNA for the CDR3 is TGTGCCAGCATTGGACTGAACACTGAAGCTTTCTTT.

The chain links TRBV5-6 to TRBJ2-1; 11 positions match TRBD2. Germline CDR1 SGHDT, CDR2 YYEEEE. Trimming took 2 bases from V and 6 from J; bases not matched to a gene: 7. The CDR3 runs 16 residues. CDR3 nucleotide sequence: TGTGCCAGCAGCTTAATACTAGCGGGGGTCTCCAATGAGCAGTTCTTC. Translation: CASSLILAGVSNEQFF.

J is TRBJ1-5 and V is TRBV28; TRBD1 matches at 9 bases. The V and J ends lost 3 bases and 3 bases, in that order; junction bases with no gene match: 6. Germline CDR1 reads MDHEN; CDR2 reads SYDVKM. This CDR3 spans 16 amino acids. The CDR3, as DNA: TGTGCCAGCAGTTTTGGTGGACAGGGGCTCAATCAGCCCCAGCATTTT. This sequence encodes CASSFGGQGLNQPQHF.

Worth noting for this clone: This CDR3 is also generated by other DNA sequences in the sample. The chain has TRBV5-1 and TRBJ2-1; D remains ambiguous. The CDR3 is made up of 13 amino acids. Germline V CDR1 and CDR2: SGHRS, YFSETQ. With 2 bases removed from V and 0 bases from J, the gap between germline ends came to 3 bases. The CDR3 is CASSLGSYNEQFF. As DNA, the CDR3 is TGCGCCAGCAGCTTAGGCTCCTACAATGAGCAGTTCTTC.

The rearrangement joins TRBV7-2 to TRBJ2-3; D is undetermined. The V and J ends lost 1 base and 5 bases respectively, with 7 bases between them. This CDR3 contains 13 residues. CDR1 is SGHTA and CDR2 is FQGNSA in the germline V gene. The CDR3 region has the DNA TGTGCCAGCAGCTTAGAGTTCGGAGATACGCAGTATTTT. This gives the protein CASSLEFGDTQYF. Full variable domain (outside the CDR3, taken from reference TRBV7-2 and TRBJ2-3): GAGVSQSPSNKVTEKGKDVELRCDPISGHTALYWYRQSLGQGLEFLIYFQGNSAPDKSGLPSDRFSAERTGGSVSTLTIQRTQQEDSAVYLCASSLEFGDTQYFGPGTRLTVL.

CDR3 sequence reads: CASSKDRGYGYTF. CDR3 bases: TGTGCCAGCAGTAAAGACAGGGGCTATGGCTACACCTTC. This chain links TRBV27 with TRBJ1-2; 8 bases agree with TRBD1. V was pared by 5 bases and J by 4 bases, with 3 bases of the junction left unmatched. This CDR3 is built from 13 residues. The germline V gene encodes CDR1 MNHEY and CDR2 SMNVEV (reference sequence).

V is TRBV6-5 and J is TRBJ1-4, with TRBD1 matching over 9 bases. The CDR3 sequence is 15 residues long. Unmatched junction bases numbered 5, after V lost 2 bases and J lost 7 bases. CDR1 and CDR2 (germline): MNHEY, SVGAGI. In DNA, the CDR3 is TGTGCCAGCAGTTACCTAGACAGGGGGAGTGAAAAACTGTTTTTT. Protein product: CASSYLDRGSEKLFF.

The genes are TRBV5-4 and TRBJ1-1, with 7 bases that match TRBD1. This CDR3 comprises 14 residues. J gave up 5 bases and V 0 bases, and 4 bases lay outside the gene matches. Germline V gene sequence: CDR1 SGHNT, CDR2 YYREEE (reference sequence). This CDR3 is CASSLGQGGTEAFF. CDR3 in DNA: TGTGCCAGCAGCTTGGGACAGGGAGGAACTGAAGCTTTCTTT.

The V gene is TRBV30, the J gene TRBJ1-2; no clear D gene. This CDR3 contains 13 residues. CDR1 is GTSNPN and CDR2 is SVGIG in the germline V gene (reference sequence). Trimming left V 7 bases short and J 1 base short, with 13 bases between. The CDR3 reads CALKFPRNYGYTF. The DNA of the CDR3 is TGTGCCTTGAAATTCCCGCGTAACTATGGCTACACCTTC.

The chain carries TRBV7-6 and TRBJ2-2, with a possible D match to TRBD1 (5 bases). CDR1 is SGHVS, CDR2 FNYEAQ, per germline. Trimming removed 5 bases at V and 0 bases at J, with 13 bases between. This CDR3 region has 16 residues. The CDR3 sequence: CASSVGYRTNTGELFF. CDR3 nucleotides: TGTGCCAGCAGCGTTGGATACAGGACGAACACCGGGGAGCTGTTTTTT.

This clone has just one count. The chain links TRBV4-2 to TRBJ1-1, with 8 positions matching TRBD1. Germline CDR1 LGHNA, CDR2 YNFKEQ. This CDR3 spans 15 amino acids. V gave up 0 bases and J gave up 5 bases; unmatched junction bases: 5. The CDR3 region is CASSQDRTGMTEAFF. CDR3 coding DNA: TGTGCCAGCAGCCAAGATAGGACAGGGATGACTGAAGCTTTCTTT.

This chain uses TRBV10-3 with TRBJ1-3; unclear D gene. The CDR3 has 11 amino acids. The V end was cut by 2 bases, the J end by 5 bases, with 1 base between. In germline, CDR1 is ENHRY, CDR2 SYGVKD. The CDR3 sequence is CAISERNTIYF. The CDR3 DNA reads as TGTGCCATCAGTGAGAGAAACACCATATATTTT.

The DNA of the CDR3 is TGTGCCAGCAGCCTAGCGGGTCCGAACACCGGGGAGCTGTTTTTT. It translates to CASSLAGPNTGELFF. V is TRBV9 and J is TRBJ2-2, with 8 positions matching TRBD2. Trimming removed 4 bases from V and 0 bases from J; junction bases left unmatched: 2. Per germline, CDR1 SGDLS and CDR2 YYNGEE. The CDR3 consists of 15 residues.

CDR3 coding DNA: TGCGCCAGCAGCCAAGAATGGCCGCAGACAGCAACTAATGAAAAACTGTTTTTT. As protein: CASSQEWPQTATNEKLFF. The chain uses TRBV4-3 and TRBJ1-4; TRBD1 might be the D (5 bases). Germline V gene sequence: CDR1 LGHNA, CDR2 YSLEER. The CDR3 runs to 18 residues. Between the trimmed V and J ends, which lost 0 bases and 0 bases, there was a span of 14 bases.

In nucleotides, the CDR3 is TGTGCCAGCAGTCCCCGTTTAGCGGGAGTCGAGCAGTACTTC. Amino acids: CASSPRLAGVEQYF. This sequence joins TRBV27 and TRBJ2-7; TRBD2 matches at 9 bases. Looked up from germline, CDR1 is MNHEY and CDR2 is SMNVEV (reference sequence). V was clipped by 5 bases and J by 6 bases; unmatched bases: 8. The CDR3 sequence is 14 residues long.

The V and J genes are TRBV18 and TRBJ1-2; 7 bases agree with TRBD1. Germline values: CDR1 KGHSH, CDR2 LQKENI. The CDR3 is 15 amino acids. V was pared by 0 bases and J by 4 bases, with 5 bases of the junction left unmatched. The CDR3 is CASSPPGQNFYGYTF. The CDR3 DNA sequence: TGTGCCAGCTCACCACCGGGACAGAACTTCTATGGCTACACCTTC.

V and J are TRBV2 and TRBJ1-4; no clear D. V was trimmed by 6 bases and J by 5 bases, leaving 10 bases between them. The germline CDR1 and CDR2 sequences are SNHLY and FYNNEI. This CDR3 region has 13 residues. In DNA, the CDR3 is TGTGCCAGCAGCACGACAAGAAATGAAAAACTGTTTTTT. Translation: CASSTTRNEKLFF.